This note documents a single T cell receptor (beta chain) sequence. The antigen remains undetermined. The data were obtained in a study of beta chain features in type 1 diabetes. Overall study results and limits: TCRB CDR3s from Type 1 diabetes patients were moderately but significantly shorter in all four CD4+ subsets.

Reverse transcription of all isolated RNA meant that expressed TCRB transcripts were sequenced. Measured with immunoSEQ multiplex PCR; TCRdb has only the in-frame clones, and not every one. The top ten hold about 0.75% of the sample, which has some 160,000 clones, approximately 8.8% seen once. The germline V gene encodes CDR1 ENHRY and CDR2 SYGVKD. This CDR3 comprises 16 residues. J was trimmed by 1 base and V by 3 bases; bases with no gene match: 3. The sequence was obtained from a woman in her twenties or thirties with type 1 diabetes. Sequencing was performed on central memory CD4+ T cells from blood. The chain joins TRBV10-3 to TRBJ2-1, with 10 bases identical to TRBD2. The CDR3, as DNA: TGTGCCATCAGTGAATCAGCGGGAGGGTCCTACAATGAGCAGTTCTTC. Translated, it gives CAISESAGGSYNEQFF.